The TCR beta chain under discussion was sequenced for a study of T cell changes during pregnancy in multiple sclerosis. Generated by immunoSEQ multiplex PCR, the TCRdb table keeps only in-frame clones and is missing some. Of some 54,000 clones in the sample, 93% were seen once. Germline V CDR1 and CDR2: SGHNT, YYREEE (reference sequence). The CDR3 contains 18 residues. The V segment lost 0 bases and the J segment 5 bases; nucleotides outside the gene matches: 13. V and J are TRBV5-4 and TRBJ2-5; 10 positions match TRBD2. This TCR was recovered from a female donor with multiple sclerosis, enrolled in a pregnancy study. This specimen consisted of peripheral blood, obtained after pregnancy. This CDR3 reads CASSLAVFQREGRETQYF. Here the CDR3 DNA reads TGTGCCAGCAGCTTGGCCGTATTTCAGCGGGAGGGCCGGGAGACCCAGTACTTC.